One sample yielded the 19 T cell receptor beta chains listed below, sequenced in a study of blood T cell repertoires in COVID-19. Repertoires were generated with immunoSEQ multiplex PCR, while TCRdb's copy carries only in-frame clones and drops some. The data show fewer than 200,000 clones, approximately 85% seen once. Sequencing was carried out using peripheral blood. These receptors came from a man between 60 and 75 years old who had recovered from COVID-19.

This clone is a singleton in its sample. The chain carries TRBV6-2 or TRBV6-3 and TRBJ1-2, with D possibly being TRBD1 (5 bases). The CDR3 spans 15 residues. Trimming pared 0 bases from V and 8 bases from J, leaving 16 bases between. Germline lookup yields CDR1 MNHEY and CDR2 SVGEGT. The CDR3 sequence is CASSYSSGGSSGYTF. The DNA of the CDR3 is TGTGCCAGCAGTTACTCCTCCGGGGGGTCTAGCGGCTACACCTTC.

CDR3 bases: TGTGCCTGGAGCCTCACGGACAGGGCCTACGAGCAGTACTTC. It encodes CAWSLTDRAYEQYF. This chain connects TRBV30 to TRBJ2-7; TRBD1 agrees at 8 bases. Germline V gene lookup returns CDR1 GTSNPN and CDR2 SVGIG (reference sequence). J gave up 2 bases and V 3 bases, and 6 bases lay outside the gene matches. CDR3 length: 14 amino acids.

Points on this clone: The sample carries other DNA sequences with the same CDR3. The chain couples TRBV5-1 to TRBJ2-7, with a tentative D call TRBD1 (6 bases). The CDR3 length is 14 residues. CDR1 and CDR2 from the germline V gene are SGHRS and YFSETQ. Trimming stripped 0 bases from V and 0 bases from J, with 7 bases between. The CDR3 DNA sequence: TGCGCCAGCAGCTTGGCGGACAGCTCCTACGAGCAGTACTTC. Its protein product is CASSLADSSYEQYF.

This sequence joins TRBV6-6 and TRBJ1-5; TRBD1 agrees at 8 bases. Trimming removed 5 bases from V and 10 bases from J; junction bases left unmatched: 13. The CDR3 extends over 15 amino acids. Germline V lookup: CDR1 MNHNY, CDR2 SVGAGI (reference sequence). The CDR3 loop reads CASSTPTGEVDPQHF. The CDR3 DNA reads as TGTGCCAGCAGTACTCCGACAGGGGAGGTTGATCCCCAGCATTTT.

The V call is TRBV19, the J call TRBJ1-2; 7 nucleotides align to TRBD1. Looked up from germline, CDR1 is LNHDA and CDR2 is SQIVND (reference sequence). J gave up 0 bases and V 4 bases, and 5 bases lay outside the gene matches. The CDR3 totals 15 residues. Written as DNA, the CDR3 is TGTGCCAGTAGTAAGAGGGACAGAGCTAACTATGGCTACACCTTC. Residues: CASSKRDRANYGYTF. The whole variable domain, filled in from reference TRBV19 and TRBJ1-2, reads DGGITQSPKYLFRKEGQNVTLSCEQNLNHDAMYWYRQDPGQGLRLIYYSQIVNDFQKGDIAEGYSVSREKKESFPLTVTSAQKNPTAFYLCASSKRDRANYGYTFGSGTRLTVV.

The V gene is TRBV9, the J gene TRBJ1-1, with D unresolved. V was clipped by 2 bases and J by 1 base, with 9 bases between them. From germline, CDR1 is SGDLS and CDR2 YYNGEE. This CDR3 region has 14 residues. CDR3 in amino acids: CASSVSDGNTEAFF. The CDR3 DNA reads TGTGCCAGCAGCGTTAGCGACGGGAACACTGAAGCTTTCTTT.

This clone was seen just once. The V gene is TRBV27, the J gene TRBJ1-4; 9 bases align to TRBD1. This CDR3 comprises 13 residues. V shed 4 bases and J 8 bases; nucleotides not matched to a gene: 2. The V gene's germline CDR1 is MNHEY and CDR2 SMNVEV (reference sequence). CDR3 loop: CASSWGQGEKLFF. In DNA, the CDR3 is TGTGCCAGCAGTTGGGGACAGGGAGAAAAACTGTTTTTT.

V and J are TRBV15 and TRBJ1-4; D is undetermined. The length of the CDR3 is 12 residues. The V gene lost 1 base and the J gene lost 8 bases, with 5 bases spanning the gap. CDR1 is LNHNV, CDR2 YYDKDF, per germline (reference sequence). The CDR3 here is CATSRGQEKLFF. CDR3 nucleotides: TGTGCCACCAGCAGAGGTCAGGAAAAACTGTTTTTT.

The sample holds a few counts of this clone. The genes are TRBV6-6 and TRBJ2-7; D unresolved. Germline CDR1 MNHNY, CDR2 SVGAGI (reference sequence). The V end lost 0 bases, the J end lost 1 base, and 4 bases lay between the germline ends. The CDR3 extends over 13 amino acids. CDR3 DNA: TGTGCCAGCAGTTACTCGAGATCCTACGAGCAGTACTTC. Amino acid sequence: CASSYSRSYEQYF.

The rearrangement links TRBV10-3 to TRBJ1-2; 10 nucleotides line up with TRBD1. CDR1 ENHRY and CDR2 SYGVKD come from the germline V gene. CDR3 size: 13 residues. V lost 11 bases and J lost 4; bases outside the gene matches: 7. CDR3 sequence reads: CASKGQGLYGYTF. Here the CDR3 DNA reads TGTGCCTCGAAGGGACAGGGGCTCTATGGCTACACCTTC.

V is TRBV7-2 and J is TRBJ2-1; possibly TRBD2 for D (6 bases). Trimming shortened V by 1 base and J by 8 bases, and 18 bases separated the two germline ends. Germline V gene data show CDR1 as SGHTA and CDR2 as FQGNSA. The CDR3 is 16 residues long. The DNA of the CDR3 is TGTGCCAGCAGCTTAGGGTCCGTGCGGGGTCAAGATGAGCAGTTCTTC. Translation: CASSLGSVRGQDEQFF.

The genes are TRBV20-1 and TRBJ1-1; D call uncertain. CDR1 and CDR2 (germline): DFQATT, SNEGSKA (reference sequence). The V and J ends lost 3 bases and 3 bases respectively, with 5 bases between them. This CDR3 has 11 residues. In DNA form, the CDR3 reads TGCAGTGCTAGCCCGTACACTGAAGCTTTCTTT. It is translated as CSASPYTEAFF.

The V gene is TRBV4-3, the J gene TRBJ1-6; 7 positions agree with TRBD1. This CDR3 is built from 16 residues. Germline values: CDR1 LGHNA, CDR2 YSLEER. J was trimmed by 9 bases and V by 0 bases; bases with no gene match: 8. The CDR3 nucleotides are TGCGCCAGCAGCCAAGATTCTGGGGACAGAAGTTCACCCCTCCACTTT. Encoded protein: CASSQDSGDRSSPLHF.

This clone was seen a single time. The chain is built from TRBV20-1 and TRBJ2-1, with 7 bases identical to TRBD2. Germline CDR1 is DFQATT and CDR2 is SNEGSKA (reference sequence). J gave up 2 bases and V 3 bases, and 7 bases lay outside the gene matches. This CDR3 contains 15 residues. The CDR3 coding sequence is TGCAGTGCTAGTTCGCCTAGCGGAACCTACAATGAGCAGTTCTTC. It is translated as CSASSPSGTYNEQFF.

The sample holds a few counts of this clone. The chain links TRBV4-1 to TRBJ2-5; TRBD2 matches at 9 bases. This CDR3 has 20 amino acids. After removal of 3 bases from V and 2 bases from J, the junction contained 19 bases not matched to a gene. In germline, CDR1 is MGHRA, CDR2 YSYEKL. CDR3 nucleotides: TGCGCCAGCAGCCACCTTCGGGTCGGTGAAGCGGGGGGCTTACAAGAGACCCAGTACTTC. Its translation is CASSHLRVGEAGGLQETQYF.

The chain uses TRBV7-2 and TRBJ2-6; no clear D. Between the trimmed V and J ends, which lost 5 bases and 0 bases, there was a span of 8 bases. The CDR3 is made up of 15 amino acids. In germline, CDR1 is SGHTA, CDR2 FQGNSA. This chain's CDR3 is CASSPPSSGANVLTF. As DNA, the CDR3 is TGTGCCAGCAGCCCCCCGAGCTCTGGGGCCAACGTCCTGACTTTC.

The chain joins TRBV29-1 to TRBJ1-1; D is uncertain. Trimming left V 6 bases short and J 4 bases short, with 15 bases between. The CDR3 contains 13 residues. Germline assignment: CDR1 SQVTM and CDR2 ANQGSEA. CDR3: CSVLQQFGTEAFF. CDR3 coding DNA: TGCAGCGTCCTACAGCAGTTTGGCACTGAAGCTTTCTTT.

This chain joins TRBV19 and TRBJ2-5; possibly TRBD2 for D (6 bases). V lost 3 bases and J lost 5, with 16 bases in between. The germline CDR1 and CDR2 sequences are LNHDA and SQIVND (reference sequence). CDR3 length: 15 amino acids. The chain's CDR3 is CASSIRDGGVETQYF. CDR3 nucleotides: TGTGCCAGTAGTATCCGGGACGGAGGGGTGGAGACCCAGTACTTC.

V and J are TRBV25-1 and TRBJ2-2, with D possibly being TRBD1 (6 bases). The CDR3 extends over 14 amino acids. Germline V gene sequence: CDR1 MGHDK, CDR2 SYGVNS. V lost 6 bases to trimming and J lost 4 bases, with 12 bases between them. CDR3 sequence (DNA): TGTGCCAGCAGACAGGGTGCGGGCACCGGGGAGCTGTTTTTT. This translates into CASRQGAGTGELFF.